A single sample gave rise to the 2 T cell receptor beta chains below, sequenced in a study of T cell therapy after organ transplantation. The repertoire was sequenced with immunoSEQ multiplex PCR; TCRdb's copy has only in-frame clones and lacks some. This table has about 3,500 clones, around 69% appearing once. These TCRs' antigens remain unknown. The time point: 20-29 weeks after completion of therapy. This sample comprised CD8+ T cells from blood, obtained after autologous CMV-specific T cell therapy. These receptor sequences come from a human patient who had received a solid organ transplant and had CMV disease. These T cells may partly come from the graft donor.

J is TRBJ2-3 and V is TRBV9; 9 bases align to TRBD2. The V segment lost 4 bases and the J segment 6 bases; nucleotides outside the gene matches: 15. CDR3 length: 17 amino acids. Germline V gene data show CDR1 as SGDLS and CDR2 as YYNGEE. CDR3 residues: CASSPGEWREGPDTQYF. CDR3 coding DNA: TGTGCCAGCAGCCCTGGGGAGTGGCGGGAGGGCCCCGATACGCAGTATTTT.

This clone was observed a few times. The rearrangement uses TRBV30 and TRBJ1-1, with unresolved D. V lost 4 bases to trimming and J lost 0 bases, with 9 bases between them. The CDR3 is 13 amino acids. Germline loops: CDR1 GTSNPN, CDR2 SVGIG (reference sequence). The CDR3 bases are TGTGCCTGGACCCGTACGATGAACACTGAAGCTTTCTTT. Protein product: CAWTRTMNTEAFF.